This TCR beta chain emerged from a study of cytomegalovirus exposure and HLA in healthy donors. Study in general: Across 350 to 400 genotyped donors, more than 75% landed in the Caucasian-associated ancestry cluster.

Per germline, CDR1 SQVTM and CDR2 ANQGSEA. V lost 5 bases and J 6 bases, leaving 10 bases between the germline ends. The CDR3 is made up of 11 amino acids. Findings and limits, study-wide: It was assumed in the presence/absence analyses that sequencing depth was roughly uniform across donors. Among the sequence variants, a highly shared cluster was likely an artifact of sequencing.

Donors counted as nominally healthy when sampled, yet unrecorded immune exposures were likely. 13 Jbeta primers and 60 Vbeta primers were used for the PCR. Generated by immunoSEQ multiplex PCR, the TCRdb table keeps only in-frame clones and is missing some. The profile shows 81,000 or so clones, approximately 60% of them singletons. A word on this clone: What it binds is not known.

V usage is TRBV29-1 and J usage is TRBJ1-2, with D possibly being TRBD1 (5 bases). This TCR was sampled from a woman in her twenties or thirties in good health and CMV-seropositive. Sequenced input: PBMCs. CDR3 bases: TGCAGCGTTCGGACATTTCATGGCTACACCTTC. Its translation is CSVRTFHGYTF.